This T cell receptor beta chain was recorded in a study of shared clonotypes between healthy human individuals. Remarks on this clone: This specimen includes other DNA sequences encoding the same CDR3.

Extraction of genomic DNA in unsorted samples used about 90 million PBMCs. CDR1 is WSHSY, CDR2 SAAADI, per germline. CDR3 length: 11 amino acids. V was clipped by 6 bases and J by 1 base, with 4 bases between them. As handled by the study authors: ImmunoSEQ only sent back junction sequences with no quality scores, so filtering was done differently. Profiled with immunoSEQ multiplex PCR; TCRdb holds only in-frame clones, not every one. The V and J calls and clone size come from that table; D and trimming were worked out from the DNA. The sample carries fewer than 650,000 clones, around three quarters recorded once.

V and J are TRBV10-2 and TRBJ2-7, with D unclear. Sequenced material: PBMCs. The receptor comes from a woman aged 40 to 55 in good health. Some clones in this sample may be carry-over from other donors' samples. CDR3 nucleotides: TGCGCCAGCAGCCTTTCCTACGAGCAGTACTTC. Translating gives CASSLSYEQYF.